The source of this TCR beta chain is a study of T cell responses to AZD1222 COVID-19 vaccine. Whole-study results and caveats: The reported proportion of spike-specific TCRs targeting unmutated variant regions was nearly half. Clonal diversity may have been underestimated, and the donors were mostly white British, with more females than males. Along spike, vaccine-associated CD4 TCRs were found throughout, with dominance at 160-218 and 743-854.

Points on this clone: Its target is unknown.

V was clipped by 5 bases and J by 0 bases; unmatched bases: 4. Germline CDR1 and CDR2: SGHTA and FQGTGA. CDR3 size: 14 residues. The data were produced by immunoSEQ multiplex PCR, yet TCRdb's version contains in-frame clones alone and is incomplete. The repertoire holds 120,000 or so clones, with more than 70% as singletons. The sequence was obtained from an adult who received the AZD1222 COVID-19 vaccine. The V gene is TRBV7-3, the J gene TRBJ2-7; 7 bases are shared with TRBD1. The source was peripheral blood, collected 28 days after the second AZD1222 dose. The CDR3 region has the DNA TGTGCCAGCAGCAAGACAGGGTACTCCTACGAGCAGTACTTC. Its translation is CASSKTGYSYEQYF.